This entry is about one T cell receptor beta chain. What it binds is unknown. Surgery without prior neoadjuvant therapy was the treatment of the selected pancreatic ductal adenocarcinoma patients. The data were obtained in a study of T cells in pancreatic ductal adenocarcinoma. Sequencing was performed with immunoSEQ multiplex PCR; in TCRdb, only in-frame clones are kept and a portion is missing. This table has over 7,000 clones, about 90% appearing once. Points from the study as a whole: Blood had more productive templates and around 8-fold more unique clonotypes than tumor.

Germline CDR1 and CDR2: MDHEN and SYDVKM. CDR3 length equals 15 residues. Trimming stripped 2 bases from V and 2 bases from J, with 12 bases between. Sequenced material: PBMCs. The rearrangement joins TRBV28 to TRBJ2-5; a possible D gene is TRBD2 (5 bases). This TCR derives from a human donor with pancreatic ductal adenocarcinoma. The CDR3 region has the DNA TGTGCCAGCAGTTTAGAGGGAGCCAGTCAAGAGACCCAGTACTTC. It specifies CASSLEGASQETQYF.